The entry below describes one TCR beta chain. The data originate from a study of early T cells in non-severe SARS-CoV-2 infection. Deletions cut 0 bases from V and 2 bases from J, with 11 bases between. CDR1 KGHDR and CDR2 SFDVKD come from the germline V gene. The CDR3 totals 16 residues. Unique molecular identifiers (one per individual cDNA molecule) were attached. A single record per CDR3 protein comes from TCRdb applying MiXCR to the 5' RACE reads. The sample carries 50,000 to 60,000 distinct CDR3 sequences, under 8% recorded once. V usage is TRBV24-1 and J usage is TRBJ2-3; a possible D gene is TRBD1 (6 bases). Sequencing was performed on whole blood, taken at baseline. The receptor's source is an adult who was a healthcare worker with PCR-confirmed SARS-CoV-2 infection or an uninfected control (not recorded which). In DNA, the CDR3 is TGTGCCACCAGTGATTTGGGGGGCCATCACACAGATACGCAGTATTTT. Its protein product is CATSDLGGHHTDTQYF.